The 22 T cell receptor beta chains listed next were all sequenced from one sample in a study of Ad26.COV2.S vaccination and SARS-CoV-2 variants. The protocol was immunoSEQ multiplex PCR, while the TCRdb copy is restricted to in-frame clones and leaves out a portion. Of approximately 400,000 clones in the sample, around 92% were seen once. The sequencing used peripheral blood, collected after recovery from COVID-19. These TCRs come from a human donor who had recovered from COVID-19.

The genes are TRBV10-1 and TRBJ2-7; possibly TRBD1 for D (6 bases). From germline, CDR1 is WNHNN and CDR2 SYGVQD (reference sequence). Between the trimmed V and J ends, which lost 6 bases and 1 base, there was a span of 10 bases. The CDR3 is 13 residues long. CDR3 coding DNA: TGCGCCAGCAGCCCCGGACAGTCCTACGAGCAGTACTTC. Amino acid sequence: CASSPGQSYEQYF.

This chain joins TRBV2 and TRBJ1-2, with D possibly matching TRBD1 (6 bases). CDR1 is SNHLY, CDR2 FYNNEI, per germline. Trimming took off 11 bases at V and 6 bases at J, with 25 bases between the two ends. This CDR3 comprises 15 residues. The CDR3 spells CAGKGNRARVNGYTF. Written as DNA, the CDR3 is TGTGCCGGGAAGGGGAACAGGGCCCGGGTGAATGGCTACACCTTC.

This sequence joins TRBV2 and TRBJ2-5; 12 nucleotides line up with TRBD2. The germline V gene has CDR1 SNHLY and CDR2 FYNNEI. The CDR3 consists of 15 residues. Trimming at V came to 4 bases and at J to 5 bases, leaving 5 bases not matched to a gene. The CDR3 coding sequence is TGTGCCAGCAGTGCTAGCGGGGGGGTTAGGGAGACCCAGTACTTC. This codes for CASSASGGVRETQYF.

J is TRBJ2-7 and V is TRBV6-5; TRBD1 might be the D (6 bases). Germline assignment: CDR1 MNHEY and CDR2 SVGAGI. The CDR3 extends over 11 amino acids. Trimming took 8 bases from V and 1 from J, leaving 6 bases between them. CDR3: CASDRSYEQYF. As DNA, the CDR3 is TGTGCCAGCGACAGGTCCTACGAGCAGTACTTC.

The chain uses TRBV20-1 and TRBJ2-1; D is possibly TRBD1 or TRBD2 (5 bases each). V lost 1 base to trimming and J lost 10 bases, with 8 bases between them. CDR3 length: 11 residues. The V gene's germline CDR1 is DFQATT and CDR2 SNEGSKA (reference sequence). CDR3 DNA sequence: TGCAGTGCTAGAGGGGGGAACGAGCAGTTCTTC. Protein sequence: CSARGGNEQFF.

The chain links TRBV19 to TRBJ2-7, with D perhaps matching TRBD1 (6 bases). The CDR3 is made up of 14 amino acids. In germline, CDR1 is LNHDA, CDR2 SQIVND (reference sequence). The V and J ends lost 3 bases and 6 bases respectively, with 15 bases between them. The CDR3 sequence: CASSMYRDEFEQYF. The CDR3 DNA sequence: TGTGCCAGTAGTATGTACAGGGATGAATTCGAGCAGTACTTC.

Here the CDR3 reads CASSLEPGSTDTQYF. CDR3 nucleotides: TGTGCCAGCAGCTTGGAACCGGGTAGCACAGATACGCAGTATTTT. J is TRBJ2-3 and V is TRBV5-4; no clear D. V was clipped by 0 bases and J by 0 bases, with 8 bases between them. The V gene's germline CDR1 is SGHNT and CDR2 YYREEE (reference sequence). CDR3 size: 15 residues.

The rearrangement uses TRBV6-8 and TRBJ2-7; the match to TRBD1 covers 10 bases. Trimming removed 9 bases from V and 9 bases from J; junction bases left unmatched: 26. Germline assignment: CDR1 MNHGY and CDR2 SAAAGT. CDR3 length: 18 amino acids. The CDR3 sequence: CARPLTGGKGLRFKRQYF. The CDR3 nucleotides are TGTGCCAGACCCCTGACAGGGGGCAAGGGATTGAGATTTAAAAGGCAGTACTTC.

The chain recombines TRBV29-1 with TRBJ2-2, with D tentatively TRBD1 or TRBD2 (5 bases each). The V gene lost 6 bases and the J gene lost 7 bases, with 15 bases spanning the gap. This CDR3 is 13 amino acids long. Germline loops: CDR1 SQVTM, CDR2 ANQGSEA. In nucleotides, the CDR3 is TGCAGCGTAGCAGGAGAGGGGTTCGGGGAGCTGTTTTTT. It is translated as CSVAGEGFGELFF.

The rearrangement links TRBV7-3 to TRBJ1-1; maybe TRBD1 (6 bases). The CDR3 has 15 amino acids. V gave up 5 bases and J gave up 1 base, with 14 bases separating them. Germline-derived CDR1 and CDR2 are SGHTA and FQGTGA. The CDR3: CASSDVGQPNTEAFF. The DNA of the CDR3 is TGTGCCAGCAGCGACGTAGGACAGCCGAACACTGAAGCTTTCTTT.

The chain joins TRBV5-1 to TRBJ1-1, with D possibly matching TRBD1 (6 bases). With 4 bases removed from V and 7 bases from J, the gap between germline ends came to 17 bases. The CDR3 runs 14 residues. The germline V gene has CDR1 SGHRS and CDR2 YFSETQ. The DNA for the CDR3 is TGCGCCAGCAGCCCTGGTCAGGGGCCCCTTGAAGCTTTCTTT. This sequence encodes CASSPGQGPLEAFF.

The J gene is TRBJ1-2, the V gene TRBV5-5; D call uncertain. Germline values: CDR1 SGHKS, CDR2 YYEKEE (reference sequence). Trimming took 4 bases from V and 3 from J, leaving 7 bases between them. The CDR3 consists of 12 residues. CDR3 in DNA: TGTGCCAGCAGCCATCTCGACTATGGCTACACCTTC. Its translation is CASSHLDYGYTF.

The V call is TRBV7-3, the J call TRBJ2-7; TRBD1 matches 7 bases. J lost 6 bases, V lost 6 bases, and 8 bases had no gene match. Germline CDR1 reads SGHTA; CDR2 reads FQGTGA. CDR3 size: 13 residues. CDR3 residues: CASSPGTVAEQYF. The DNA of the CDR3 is TGTGCCAGCAGTCCCGGGACAGTCGCCGAGCAGTACTTC.

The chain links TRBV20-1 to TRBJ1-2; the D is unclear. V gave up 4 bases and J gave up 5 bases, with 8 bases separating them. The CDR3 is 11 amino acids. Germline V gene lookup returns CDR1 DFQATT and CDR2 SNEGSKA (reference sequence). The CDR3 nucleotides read TGCAGTGCTATCGTGAGTTATGGCTACACCTTC. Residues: CSAIVSYGYTF.

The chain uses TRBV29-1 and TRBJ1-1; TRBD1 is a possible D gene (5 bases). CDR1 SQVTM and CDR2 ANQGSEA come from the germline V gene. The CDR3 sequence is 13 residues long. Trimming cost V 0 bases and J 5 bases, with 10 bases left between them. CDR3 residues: CSVEDREGTEAFF. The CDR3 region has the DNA TGCAGCGTTGAAGACAGGGAGGGAACTGAAGCTTTCTTT.

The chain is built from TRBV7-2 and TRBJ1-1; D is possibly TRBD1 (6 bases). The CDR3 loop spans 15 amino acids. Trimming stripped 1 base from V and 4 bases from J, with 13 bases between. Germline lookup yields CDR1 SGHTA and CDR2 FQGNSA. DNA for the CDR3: TGTGCCAGCAGCTTAGTAGAGGGGGTGGGCACTGAAGCTTTCTTT. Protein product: CASSLVEGVGTEAFF.

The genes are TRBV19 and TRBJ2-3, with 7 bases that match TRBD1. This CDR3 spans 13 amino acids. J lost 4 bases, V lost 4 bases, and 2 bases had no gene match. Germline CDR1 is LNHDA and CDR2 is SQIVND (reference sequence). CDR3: CASSTTGADTQYF. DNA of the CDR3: TGTGCCAGTAGTACAACAGGGGCAGATACGCAGTATTTT. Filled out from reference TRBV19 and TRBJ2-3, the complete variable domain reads DGGITQSPKYLFRKEGQNVTLSCEQNLNHDAMYWYRQDPGQGLRLIYYSQIVNDFQKGDIAEGYSVSREKKESFPLTVTSAQKNPTAFYLCASSTTGADTQYFGPGTRLTVL.

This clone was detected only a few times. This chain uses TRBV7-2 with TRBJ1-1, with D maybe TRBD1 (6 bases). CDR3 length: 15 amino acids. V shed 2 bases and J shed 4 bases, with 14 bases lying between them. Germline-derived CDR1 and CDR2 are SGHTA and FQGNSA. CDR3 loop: CASSLTKQGGTEAFF. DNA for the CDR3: TGTGCCAGCAGCTTAACAAAACAGGGTGGCACTGAAGCTTTCTTT.

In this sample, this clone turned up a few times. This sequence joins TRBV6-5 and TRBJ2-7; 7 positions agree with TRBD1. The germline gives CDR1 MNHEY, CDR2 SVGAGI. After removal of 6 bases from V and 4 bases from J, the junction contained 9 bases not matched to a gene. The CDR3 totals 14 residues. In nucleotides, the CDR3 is TGTGCCAGCAGACCGGGACAGTCTACTTACGAGCAGTACTTC. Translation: CASRPGQSTYEQYF.

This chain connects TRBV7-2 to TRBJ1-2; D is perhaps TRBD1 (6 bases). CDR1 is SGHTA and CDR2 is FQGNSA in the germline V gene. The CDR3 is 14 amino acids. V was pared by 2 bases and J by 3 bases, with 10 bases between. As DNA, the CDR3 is TGTGCCAGCAGCTTAAACAGGGCTTACTATGGCTACACCTTC. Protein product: CASSLNRAYYGYTF.

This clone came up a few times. CDR3 residues: CASSPLGNTEAFF. The CDR3 DNA sequence: TGTGCCAGCAGCCCCCTAGGGAACACTGAAGCTTTCTTT. The rearrangement links TRBV7-3 to TRBJ1-1; D gene unclear. V lost 5 bases to trimming and J lost 1 base, with 8 bases between them. CDR3 length: 13 residues. Germline V gives CDR1 SGHTA, CDR2 FQGTGA.

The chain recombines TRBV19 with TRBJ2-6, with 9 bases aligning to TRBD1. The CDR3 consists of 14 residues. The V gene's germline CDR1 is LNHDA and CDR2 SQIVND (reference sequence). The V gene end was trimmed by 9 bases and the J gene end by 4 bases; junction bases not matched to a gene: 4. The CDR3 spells CASRTGAGANVLTF. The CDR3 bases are TGTGCCAGCCGGACAGGGGCAGGGGCCAACGTCCTGACTTTC.